The clone carrying this TCR beta chain was detected once. Assay: immunoSEQ multiplex PCR; the TCRdb copy retains only in-frame clones and omits some. The sample consists of about 280,000 clones, approximately 82% of them appearing once. This entry comes from a study of blood T cell repertoires in COVID-19. The V and J ends lost 0 bases and 1 base respectively, with 4 bases between them. Germline CDR1 is MGHRA and CDR2 is YSYEKL. This CDR3 has 15 amino acids. The sample comprised PBMCs or T cells enriched from blood (not recorded which). The source of this sequence is a man aged 40-55 years who had been exposed to COVID-19. The rearrangement uses TRBV4-1 and TRBJ2-6; no definite D call. Here the CDR3 reads CASSQEESGANVLTF. The CDR3 region has the DNA TGCGCCAGCAGCCAAGAGGAGTCTGGGGCCAACGTCCTGACTTTC.